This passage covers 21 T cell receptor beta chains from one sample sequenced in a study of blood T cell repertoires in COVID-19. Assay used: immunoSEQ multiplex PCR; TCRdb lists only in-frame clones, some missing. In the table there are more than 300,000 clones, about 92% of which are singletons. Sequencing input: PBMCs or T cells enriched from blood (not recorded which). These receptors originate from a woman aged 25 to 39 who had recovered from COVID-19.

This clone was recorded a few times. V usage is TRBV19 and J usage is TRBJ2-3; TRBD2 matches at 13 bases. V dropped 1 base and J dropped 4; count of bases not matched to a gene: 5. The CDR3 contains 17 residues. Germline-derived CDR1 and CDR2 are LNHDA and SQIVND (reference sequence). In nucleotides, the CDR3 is TGTGCCAGTAGTATAGGCCGGACTAGCGGGAGCCCAGATACGCAGTATTTT. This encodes CASSIGRTSGSPDTQYF. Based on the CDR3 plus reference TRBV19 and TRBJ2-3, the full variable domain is DGGITQSPKYLFRKEGQNVTLSCEQNLNHDAMYWYRQDPGQGLRLIYYSQIVNDFQKGDIAEGYSVSREKKESFPLTVTSAQKNPTAFYLCASSIGRTSGSPDTQYFGPGTRLTVL.

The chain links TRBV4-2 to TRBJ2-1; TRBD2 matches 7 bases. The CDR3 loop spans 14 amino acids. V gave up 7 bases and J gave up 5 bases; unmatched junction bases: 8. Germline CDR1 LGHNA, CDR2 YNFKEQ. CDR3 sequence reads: CASTPTGGNNEQFF. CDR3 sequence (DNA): TGTGCCAGCACCCCGACGGGAGGCAACAATGAGCAGTTCTTC.

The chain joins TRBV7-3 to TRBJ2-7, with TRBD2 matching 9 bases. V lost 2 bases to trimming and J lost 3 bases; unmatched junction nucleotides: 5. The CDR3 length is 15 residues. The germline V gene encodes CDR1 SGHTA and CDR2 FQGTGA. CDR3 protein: CASSLASGVLYEQYF. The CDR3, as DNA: TGTGCCAGCAGCTTAGCTAGCGGGGTCCTCTACGAGCAGTACTTC.

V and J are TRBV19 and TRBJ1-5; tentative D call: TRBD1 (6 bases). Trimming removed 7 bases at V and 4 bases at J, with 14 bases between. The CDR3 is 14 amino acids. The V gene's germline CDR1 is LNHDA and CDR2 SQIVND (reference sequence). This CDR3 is CASTPGARNQPQHF. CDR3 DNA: TGTGCCAGTACCCCAGGGGCTCGGAATCAGCCCCAGCATTTT. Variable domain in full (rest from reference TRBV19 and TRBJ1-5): DGGITQSPKYLFRKEGQNVTLSCEQNLNHDAMYWYRQDPGQGLRLIYYSQIVNDFQKGDIAEGYSVSREKKESFPLTVTSAQKNPTAFYLCASTPGARNQPQHFGDGTRLSIL.

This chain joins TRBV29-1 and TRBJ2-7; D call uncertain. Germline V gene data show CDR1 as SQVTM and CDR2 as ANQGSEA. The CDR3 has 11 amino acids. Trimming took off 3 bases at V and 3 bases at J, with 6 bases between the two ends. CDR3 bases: TGCAGCGTTGAGGTCAGCTACGAGCAGTACTTC. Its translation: CSVEVSYEQYF.

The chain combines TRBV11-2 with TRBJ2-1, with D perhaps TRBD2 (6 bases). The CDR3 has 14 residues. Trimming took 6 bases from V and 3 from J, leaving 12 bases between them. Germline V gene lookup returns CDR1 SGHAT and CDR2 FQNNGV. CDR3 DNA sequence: TGTGCCAGCAGGCATAGCGGAGTCTACAATGAGCAGTTCTTC. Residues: CASRHSGVYNEQFF.

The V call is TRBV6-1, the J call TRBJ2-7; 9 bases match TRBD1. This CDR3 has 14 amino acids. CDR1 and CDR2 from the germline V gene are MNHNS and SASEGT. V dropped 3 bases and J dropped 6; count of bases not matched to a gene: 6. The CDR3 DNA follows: TGTGCCAGCAGTGAGGGGACAGGGTTAGTCGAGCAGTACTTC. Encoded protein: CASSEGTGLVEQYF.

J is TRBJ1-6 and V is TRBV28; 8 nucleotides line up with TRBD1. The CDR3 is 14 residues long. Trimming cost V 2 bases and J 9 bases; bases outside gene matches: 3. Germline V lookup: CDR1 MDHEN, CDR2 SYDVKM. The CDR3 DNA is TGTGCCAGCAGTTTAGGACAGGGCATTTCACCCCTCCACTTT. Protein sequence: CASSLGQGISPLHF.

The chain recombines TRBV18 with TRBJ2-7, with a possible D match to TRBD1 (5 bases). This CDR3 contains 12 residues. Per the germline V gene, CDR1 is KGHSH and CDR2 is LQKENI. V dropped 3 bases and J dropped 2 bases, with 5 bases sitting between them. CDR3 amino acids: CASSPGPYEQYF. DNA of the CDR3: TGTGCCAGCTCACCGGGGCCCTACGAGCAGTACTTC.

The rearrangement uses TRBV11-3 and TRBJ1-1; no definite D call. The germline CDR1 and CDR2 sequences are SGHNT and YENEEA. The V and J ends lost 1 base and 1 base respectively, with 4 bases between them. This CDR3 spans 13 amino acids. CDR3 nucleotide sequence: TGTGCCAGCAGCTTAGCAGGGAACACTGAAGCTTTCTTT. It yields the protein CASSLAGNTEAFF.

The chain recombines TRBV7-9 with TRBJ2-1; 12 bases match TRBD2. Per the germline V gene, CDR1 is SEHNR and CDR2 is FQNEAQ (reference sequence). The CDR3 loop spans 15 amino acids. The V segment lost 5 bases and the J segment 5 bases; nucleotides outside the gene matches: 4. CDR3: CASSPLAGGHNEQFF. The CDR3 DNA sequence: TGTGCCAGCAGCCCTCTAGCGGGAGGGCACAATGAGCAGTTCTTC.

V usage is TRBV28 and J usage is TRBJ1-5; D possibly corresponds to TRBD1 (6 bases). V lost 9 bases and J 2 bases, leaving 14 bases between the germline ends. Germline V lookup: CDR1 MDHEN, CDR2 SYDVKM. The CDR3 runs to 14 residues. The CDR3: CASNTGLGNQPQHF. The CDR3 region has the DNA TGTGCCAGTAACACAGGGTTGGGCAATCAGCCCCAGCATTTT.

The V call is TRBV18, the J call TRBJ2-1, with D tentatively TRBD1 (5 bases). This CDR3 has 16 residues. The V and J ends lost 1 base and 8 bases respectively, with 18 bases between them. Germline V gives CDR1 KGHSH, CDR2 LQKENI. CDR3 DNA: TGTGCCAGCTCACCACTGGCGAGTTGGGGCGCGGATGAGCAGTTCTTC. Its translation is CASSPLASWGADEQFF. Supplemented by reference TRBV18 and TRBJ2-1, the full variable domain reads NAGVMQNPRHLVRRRGQEARLRCSPMKGHSHVYWYRQLPEEGLKFMVYLQKENIIDESGMPKERFSAEFPKEGPSILRIQQVVRGDSAAYFCASSPLASWGADEQFFGPGTRLTVL.

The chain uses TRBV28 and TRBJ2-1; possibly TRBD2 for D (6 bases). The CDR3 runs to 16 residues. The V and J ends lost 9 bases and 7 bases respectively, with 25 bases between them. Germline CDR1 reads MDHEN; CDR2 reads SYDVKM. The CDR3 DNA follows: TGTGCCAGTACCCTAGCGTCCCCCGTAGGACTGAATGAGCAGTTCTTC. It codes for CASTLASPVGLNEQFF.

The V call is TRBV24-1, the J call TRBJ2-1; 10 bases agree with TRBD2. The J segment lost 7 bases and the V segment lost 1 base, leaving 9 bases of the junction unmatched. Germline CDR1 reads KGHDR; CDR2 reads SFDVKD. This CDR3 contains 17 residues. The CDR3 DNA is TGTGCCACCAGTGATTTTGGGTCGCCTAGCGGGAGAAATGAGCAGTTCTTC. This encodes CATSDFGSPSGRNEQFF.

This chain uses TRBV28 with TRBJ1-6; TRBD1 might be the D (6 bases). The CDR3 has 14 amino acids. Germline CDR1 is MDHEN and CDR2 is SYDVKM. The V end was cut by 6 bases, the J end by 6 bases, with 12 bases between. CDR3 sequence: CASRSDRFNSPLHF. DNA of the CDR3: TGTGCCAGCAGATCCGACAGGTTTAATTCACCCCTCCACTTT.

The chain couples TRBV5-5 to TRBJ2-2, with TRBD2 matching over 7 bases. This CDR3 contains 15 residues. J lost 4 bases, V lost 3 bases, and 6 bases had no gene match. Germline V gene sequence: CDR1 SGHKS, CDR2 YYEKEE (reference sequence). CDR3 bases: TGTGCCAGCAGCTCACCCGCGGGGGTCACCGGGGAGCTGTTTTTT. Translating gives CASSSPAGVTGELFF.

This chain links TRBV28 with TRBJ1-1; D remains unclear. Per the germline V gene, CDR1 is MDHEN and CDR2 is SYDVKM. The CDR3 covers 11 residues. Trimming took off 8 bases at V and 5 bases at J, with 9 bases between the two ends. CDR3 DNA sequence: TGTGCCAGCGGCGGAGGAACTGAAGCTTTCTTT. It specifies CASGGGTEAFF.

The CDR3 DNA is TGTGCCAGCACCACCACGGGGTTAGAGACCCAGTACTTC. Its protein product is CASTTTGLETQYF. V and J are TRBV12-3 or TRBV12-4 and TRBJ2-5; TRBD2 is a possible D gene (5 bases). The CDR3 covers 13 residues. V was cut by 7 bases and J by 4 bases, with 13 bases left in between.

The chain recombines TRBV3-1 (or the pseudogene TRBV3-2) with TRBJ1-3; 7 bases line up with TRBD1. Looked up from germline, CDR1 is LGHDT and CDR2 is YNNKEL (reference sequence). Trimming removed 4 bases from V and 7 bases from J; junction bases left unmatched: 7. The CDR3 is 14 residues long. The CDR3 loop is CASSPGQERNTIYF. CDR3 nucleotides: TGTGCCAGCAGCCCTGGACAGGAAAGGAACACCATATATTTT.

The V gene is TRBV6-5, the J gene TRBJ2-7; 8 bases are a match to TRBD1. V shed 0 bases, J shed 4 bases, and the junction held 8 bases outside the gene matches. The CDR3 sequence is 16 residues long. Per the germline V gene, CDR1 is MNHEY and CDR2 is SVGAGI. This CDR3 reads CASSYSMAGGFYEQYF. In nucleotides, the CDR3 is TGTGCCAGCAGTTACTCGATGGCAGGGGGCTTTTACGAGCAGTACTTC.